These 32 T cell receptor beta chains originate from one sample sequenced in a study of molecular identifiers for immune sequencing clone quantification. TCRdb analysed the PCR reads with MiXCR anew, one entry per CDR3 protein. This table holds some 100,000 distinct CDR3 sequences, roughly a third found once. Sequenced sample: naive CD8+ T cells from blood, with Jurkat cell RNA spiked in. Subset specified: FACS-sorted CD8+CD4-CCR7+CD45RA+ naive T cells. Receptor source: a human donor in good health. Some libraries in this study had Jurkat cell RNA spiked in.

V usage is TRBV10-2 and J usage is TRBJ2-1; D is unclear. The CDR3 sequence is 13 residues long. The V end was cut by 3 bases, the J end by 4 bases, with 7 bases between. The germline V gene has CDR1 WSHSY and CDR2 SAAADI. The chain's CDR3 is CASSEGQYNEQFF. The CDR3 DNA sequence: TGCGCCAGCAGTGAAGGGCAATACAATGAGCAGTTCTTC.

This clonotype appeared many times. V and J are TRBV7-8 and TRBJ2-4; D is possibly TRBD1 (6 bases). CDR1 SGHVS and CDR2 FQNEAQ come from the germline V gene. CDR3 length: 16 amino acids. Trimming removed 5 bases from V and 5 bases from J, with 19 bases in between. The DNA of the CDR3 is TGTGCCAGCAGCACTGGACCCACAGGGATCCAAAACATTCAGTACTTC. It encodes CASSTGPTGIQNIQYF.

The chain links TRBV27 to TRBJ2-3, with 7 nucleotides matching TRBD2. Trimming cost V 5 bases and J 0 bases; bases outside gene matches: 14. This CDR3 spans 18 amino acids. Germline CDR1 reads MNHEY; CDR2 reads SMNVEV (reference sequence). CDR3 nucleotides: TGTGCCAGCAGTCCCAGTCTAGCGGAACATACTAGCACAGATACGCAGTATTTT. It specifies CASSPSLAEHTSTDTQYF.

This clonotype was observed a handful of times. V is TRBV7-9 and J is TRBJ2-7; D possibly corresponds to TRBD2 (6 bases). The germline V gene encodes CDR1 SEHNR and CDR2 FQNEAQ (reference sequence). This CDR3 is 14 amino acids long. Trimming took off 6 bases at V and 3 bases at J, with 15 bases between the two ends. For the CDR3, the DNA is TGTGCCAGCAGACCCCCGGGACTCCACTACGAGCAGTACTTC. Translating it yields CASRPPGLHYEQYF.

The table lists this clonotype with a few counts. This chain joins TRBV27 and TRBJ2-7, with D possibly TRBD2 on 6 matching bases. Germline values: CDR1 MNHEY, CDR2 SMNVEV (reference sequence). V was pared by 5 bases and J by 3 bases, with 8 bases between. This CDR3 comprises 12 residues. The CDR3 DNA sequence: TGTGCCAGCAGTGTTAGCGGCTACGAGCAGTACTTC. Translated, it gives CASSVSGYEQYF.

The CDR3 region is CSASQVGMQTNEKLFF. The CDR3 region has the DNA TGCAGTGCCTCGCAGGTGGGGATGCAAACTAATGAAAAACTGTTTTTT. This sequence joins TRBV20-1 and TRBJ1-4; D unclear. CDR3 size: 16 residues. Trimming took 6 bases from V and 1 from J, leaving 18 bases between them. The V gene's germline CDR1 is DFQATT and CDR2 SNEGSKA (reference sequence).

The CDR3 region is CASSFFGLAEPRRTDTQYF. Here the CDR3 DNA reads TGTGCCAGCAGTTTCTTCGGACTAGCGGAGCCCCGACGGACAGATACGCAGTATTTT. V usage is TRBV28 and J usage is TRBJ2-3, with 10 bases fitting TRBD2. With 3 bases clipped from V and 3 bases from J, the junction kept 15 bases outside the gene matches. This CDR3 contains 19 residues. Germline V CDR1 and CDR2: MDHEN, SYDVKM. The full variable domain, rest sourced from reference TRBV28 and TRBJ2-3, is DVKVTQSSRYLVKRTGEKVFLECVQDMDHENMFWYRQDPGLGLRLIYFSYDVKMKEKGDIPEGYSVSREKKERFSLILESASTNQTSMYLCASSFFGLAEPRRTDTQYFGPGTRLTVL.

Worth noting for this clonotype: At one of its ends the junction is not consistent with the germline gene, which may arise from a read error. The gene calls are TRBV12-3 or TRBV12-4 and TRBJ2-2; D not certain. This CDR3 is 15 amino acids long. Here the CDR3 DNA reads TGTGCCAGCTGTTTTGGGCAGGTTGGAACCGGGGAGCTGTTTTTT. It encodes CASCFGQVGTGELFF.

This clonotype was recorded many times. The chain employs TRBV4-3 and TRBJ2-7; 8 nucleotides match TRBD2. V shed 0 bases, J shed 4 bases, and the junction held 8 bases outside the gene matches. Per germline, CDR1 LGHNA and CDR2 YSLEER. This CDR3 is 16 amino acids long. CDR3 DNA sequence: TGCGCCAGCAGCCAAGACTGGAGCGGGAGAGCATACGAGCAGTACTTC. It translates to CASSQDWSGRAYEQYF.

This clonotype has at least ten counts. The chain uses TRBV5-1 and TRBJ2-7, with D possibly TRBD2 on 6 matching bases. Germline V gene lookup returns CDR1 SGHRS and CDR2 YFSETQ. V dropped 4 bases and J dropped 0 bases, with 20 bases sitting between them. This CDR3 has 17 residues. The CDR3 protein is CASSPGERSSISYEQYF. CDR3 DNA sequence: TGCGCCAGCAGCCCGGGGGAGCGGAGTTCCATCTCCTACGAGCAGTACTTC. The entire variable domain, with the rest obtained from reference TRBV5-1 and TRBJ2-7, is as follows: KAGVTQTPRYLIKTRGQQVTLSCSPISGHRSVSWYQQTPGQGLQFLFEYFSETQRNKGNFPGRFSGRQFSNSRSEMNVSTLELGDSALYLCASSPGERSSISYEQYFGPGTRLTVT.

This clonotype was seen at least ten times. The rearrangement links TRBV4-3 to TRBJ2-7, with unresolved D. CDR1 is LGHNA and CDR2 is YSLEER in the germline V gene. Deletions cut 0 bases from V and 1 base from J, with 10 bases between. CDR3 size: 15 residues. This chain's CDR3 is CASSQEVSPSYEQYF. The CDR3 DNA reads as TGCGCCAGCAGCCAAGAAGTAAGCCCTTCCTACGAGCAGTACTTC.

The CDR3 sequence: CSARDLGFGETQYF. DNA of the CDR3: TGCAGTGCTAGAGATTTAGGGTTTGGGGAGACCCAGTACTTC. V usage is TRBV20-1 and J usage is TRBJ2-5, with no clear D. The CDR3 loop spans 14 amino acids. V dropped 0 bases and J dropped 5 bases, with 13 bases sitting between them. Germline V lookup: CDR1 DFQATT, CDR2 SNEGSKA (reference sequence).

Comment on this clonotype: This sequence may be a read error, since a much larger clone differs from it by one base. No conserved phenylalanine or tryptophan is present at the end of the CDR3, so a read error is the likely explanation. The DNA is omitted, as the CDR3 cannot be located on it reliably, and the CDR3 follows TCRdb's listing. The gene calls are TRBV7-8 and TRBJ2-4; the D call in the table, TRBD2, was not verified against the DNA. CDR1 SGHVS and CDR2 FQNEAQ come from the germline V gene. The CDR3 length is 13 residues, termini included. The CDR3 is CASSLGGGGREYY.

CDR3 in amino acids: CASSYLAGGTGELFF. The CDR3 nucleotides read TGTGCCAGCAGTTATCTAGCGGGAGGTACCGGGGAGCTGTTTTTT. The chain couples TRBV6-2 or TRBV6-3 to TRBJ2-2, with 11 bases aligning to TRBD2. J lost 5 bases, V lost 3 bases, and 2 bases had no gene match. The CDR3 loop spans 15 amino acids. Germline CDR1 is MNHEY and CDR2 is SVGEGT.

Remarks on this clonotype: This may come from a read error, since a much larger clone is one base off. The chain uses TRBV28 and TRBJ2-3; D is unclear. Trimming removed 6 bases from V and 8 bases from J, with 15 bases in between. CDR1 is MDHEN, CDR2 SYDVKM, per germline. CDR3 length: 13 amino acids. The CDR3 bases are TGTGCCAGCAGCCCCATTACAGCAGGTACGCAGTATTTT. It codes for CASSPITAGTQYF.

About this clonotype itself: This sequence may be a read error, since a much larger clone differs from it by one base. J is TRBJ2-1 and V is TRBV9, with D perhaps TRBD2 (6 bases). The V gene's germline CDR1 is SGDLS and CDR2 YYNGEE. The CDR3 has 17 amino acids. Trimming removed 1 base from V and 4 bases from J, with 18 bases in between. In DNA, the CDR3 is TGTGCCAGCAGCGTATGTGTGGGACTGGGGTCGTACAATGAGCAGTTCTTC. Residues: CASSVCVGLGSYNEQFF.

This clonotype was detected many times. J is TRBJ2-7 and V is TRBV28; D perhaps matches TRBD1 (5 bases). CDR1 is MDHEN, CDR2 SYDVKM, per germline. Trimming took off 6 bases at V and 7 bases at J, with 10 bases between the two ends. This CDR3 spans 11 amino acids. CDR3 nucleotides: TGTGCCAGCAGAGAGACAGCTGAGCAGTACTTC. Protein: CASRETAEQYF.

This clonotype was detected many times. The rearrangement links TRBV7-8 to TRBJ2-3; D remains unclear. The germline V gene has CDR1 SGHVS and CDR2 FQNEAQ. Trimming pared 7 bases from V and 1 base from J, leaving 6 bases between. The CDR3 totals 12 residues. CDR3 sequence: CASTVGTDTQYF. The CDR3 bases are TGTGCCAGCACTGTCGGCACAGATACGCAGTATTTT.

The gene calls are TRBV19 and TRBJ2-5, with TRBD2 matching over 9 bases. With V trimmed by 2 bases and J by 2 bases, 6 bases remained unmatched. This CDR3 comprises 16 residues. Germline V lookup: CDR1 LNHDA, CDR2 SQIVND (reference sequence). Written as DNA, the CDR3 is TGTGCCAGTAGTATACCGACTAGCGGCCTTCAAGAGACCCAGTACTTC. It specifies CASSIPTSGLQETQYF.

This clonotype was seen at least ten times. V and J are TRBV4-3 and TRBJ2-3; TRBD2 is a possible D gene (6 bases). The CDR3 sequence is 15 residues long. V lost 0 bases and J lost 2, with 9 bases in between. Germline loops: CDR1 LGHNA, CDR2 YSLEER. CDR3 region: CASSQELAATDTQYF. CDR3 nucleotide sequence: TGCGCCAGCAGCCAAGAACTAGCTGCCACAGATACGCAGTATTTT.

Turning to this clonotype: A much larger clone sits a single nucleotide away, making a read error possible. The chain combines TRBV12-3 or TRBV12-4 with TRBJ2-7; no reliable D call. The CDR3 runs 13 residues. The V end was cut by 5 bases, the J end by 1 base, with 9 bases between. In nucleotides, the CDR3 is TGTGCCAGCAGTACCGTGACTTCCTACGAGCAGTACTTC. Translation: CASSTVTSYEQYF.

A word on this clonotype: In this CDR3 the conserved last residue, phenylalanine or tryptophan, is missing, so a read error is likely. V is TRBV11-2 and J is TRBJ2-7; possibly TRBD2 for D (6 bases). This CDR3 comprises 16 residues. V was pared by 1 base and J by 3 bases, with 16 bases between. Germline V lookup: CDR1 SGHAT, CDR2 FQNNGV. The CDR3 region is CASSLGTGTGVYEQYY. In DNA, the CDR3 is TGTGCCAGCAGCTTAGGTACCGGGACTGGAGTCTACGAGCAGTACTAC.

As to this clonotype: A much larger clone differs from this one at a single base, so this may be a read error. This CDR3 is missing its conserved last phenylalanine or tryptophan, likely due to a read error. The chain is built from TRBV24-1 and TRBJ1-5; 9 nucleotides line up with TRBD1. CDR1 and CDR2 from the germline V gene are KGHDR and SFDVKD. The CDR3 is 15 residues long. The trim removed 7 bases at V and 4 bases at J, leaving 7 bases unmatched. The CDR3, as DNA: TGTGCCACCAGCCCCGGACAGGGGAGTAATCAGCCCCAGCATTCT. Its protein product is CATSPGQGSNQPQHS.

The chain couples TRBV7-2 to TRBJ2-3; 9 bases are shared with TRBD2. Germline CDR1 and CDR2: SGHTA and FQGNSA. The CDR3 length is 16 residues. Trimming removed 5 bases from V and 2 bases from J; junction bases left unmatched: 8. The CDR3, as DNA: TGTGCCAGCAGCGGTATAGCGGGAGCCTACACAGATACGCAGTATTTT. Protein sequence: CASSGIAGAYTDTQYF.

Points on this clonotype: A single base separates this from a much larger clone, so it may be a read error. Here the CDR3 DNA reads TGTGCCAGCCGCTTTTCGATAGGGACAGGGGAGTTC. Translating gives CASRFSIGTGEF. V gene TRBV7-2 combines with J gene TRBJ2-7; 10 bases map to TRBD1. CDR3 length: 12 amino acids. CDR1 is SGHTA and CDR2 is FQGNSA in the germline V gene. The entire variable domain, with the rest obtained from reference TRBV7-2 and TRBJ2-7, is as follows: GAGVSQSPSNKVTEKGKDVELRCDPISGHTALYWYRQSLGQGLEFLIYFQGNSAPDKSGLPSDRFSAERTGGSVSTLTIQRTQQEDSAVYLCASRFSIGTGEFGPGTRLTVT.

A word on this clonotype: A junction end diverges from the germline sequence, so it may reflect a read error. V is TRBV2 and J is TRBJ2-5, with D possibly being TRBD1 (5 bases). CDR3 length equals 13 residues. Germline V gene data show CDR1 as SNHLY and CDR2 as FYNNEI. The CDR3 loop is CASGAVYLETQSF. CDR3 coding DNA: TGTGCCAGCGGGGCCGTCTACCTGGAGACCCAGTCCTTC.

This clonotype was counted between two and nine times. The gene calls are TRBV4-3 and TRBJ2-3, with TRBD2 matching 9 bases. This CDR3 has 16 amino acids. Germline V lookup: CDR1 LGHNA, CDR2 YSLEER. V trimming: 0 bases; J trimming: 6 bases; junction bases outside the gene matches: 7. CDR3 protein: CASSQDPREGLDTQYF. The CDR3 DNA sequence: TGCGCCAGCAGCCAAGATCCGCGGGAGGGCCTGGATACGCAGTATTTT.

This clonotype occurred once. Relative to the germline gene, one junction end is altered; a read error may explain this. The gene calls are TRBV7-6 and TRBJ2-3; D unresolved. CDR1 is SGHVS and CDR2 is FNYEAQ in the germline V gene. The CDR3 sequence is 12 residues long. The DNA of the CDR3 is TGTGCCAGCAGCTTTCTCACAGATACGCAGAATTTT. It yields the protein CASSFLTDTQNF.

The rearrangement uses TRBV27 and TRBJ2-5; 8 bases fit TRBD1. Germline V lookup: CDR1 MNHEY, CDR2 SMNVEV (reference sequence). CDR3 length: 14 residues. V dropped 2 bases and J dropped 5; count of bases not matched to a gene: 4. The CDR3 DNA reads as TGTGCCAGCAGTTTACTGACAGGGGACGAGACCCAGTACTTC. Protein: CASSLLTGDETQYF.

This clonotype came up many times. V and J are TRBV6-2 or TRBV6-3 and TRBJ2-3; D unclear. Per germline, CDR1 MNHEY and CDR2 SVGEGT. The CDR3 has 17 residues. Trimming cost V 0 bases and J 2 bases, with 15 bases left between them. Written as DNA, the CDR3 is TGTGCCAGCAGTTACTCGATTGGCAGGCCTTCCACAGATACGCAGTATTTT. This gives the protein CASSYSIGRPSTDTQYF.

This clonotype was observed many times. The chain links TRBV2 to TRBJ2-3; 7 nucleotides line up with TRBD2. Germline CDR1 reads SNHLY; CDR2 reads FYNNEI. V lost 3 bases and J lost 2; bases outside the gene matches: 8. This CDR3 comprises 16 residues. The CDR3 bases are TGTGCCAGCAGTGATCAGCTAGCGGACCCCACAGATACGCAGTATTTT. Translating it yields CASSDQLADPTDTQYF.

Only a few counts were recorded for this clonotype. This chain links TRBV6-5 with TRBJ2-5; TRBD2 might be the D (6 bases). The CDR3 runs to 17 residues. Germline loops: CDR1 MNHEY, CDR2 SVGAGI. The ends were cut back, 3 bases at V and 0 bases at J, with 17 bases in the middle. The CDR3 region is CASSYNKAGRYQETQYF. The CDR3 DNA is TGTGCCAGCAGTTATAATAAGGCGGGAAGGTACCAAGAGACCCAGTACTTC.